Listed below are T cell receptor beta chains from one sample, sequenced in a study of blood T cell repertoires in COVID-19. The data were produced by immunoSEQ multiplex PCR, yet TCRdb's version contains in-frame clones alone and is incomplete. The sample has 87,000 or so clones; about 85% are singletons. Sequenced: peripheral blood. These receptors were taken from a woman at least 80 years old with COVID-19, enrolled during active disease. CDR3s include the opening cysteine and the closing phenylalanine or tryptophan. Not all rows give a size; the values are once, few, many and, for expanded clones, a class.

>-|TRBV3-1/TRBV3-2|TRBJ2-6
CASSQDEGRRSSGANVLTF
>-|TRBV5-4|TRBJ2-4
CASSLEDFWLQAKNIQYF
>few|TRBV5-5|TRBJ1-4
CASSSQGSSEKLFF
>-|TRBV5-1|TRBJ1-4
CASSRTGDRATNEKLFF
>-|TRBV19|TRBJ1-4
CASSPPGGGEKLFF
>-|TRBV19|TRBJ2-7
CASSKGLAGFYEQYF
>-|TRBV5-4|TRBJ2-5
CASSTGTRETQYF
>-|TRBV10-1|TRBJ2-7
CASSESGTSRWEQYF
>-|TRBV19|TRBJ2-7
CASSSGQVPAYEQYF
>-|TRBV14|TRBJ1-1
CASLRQMNTEAFF